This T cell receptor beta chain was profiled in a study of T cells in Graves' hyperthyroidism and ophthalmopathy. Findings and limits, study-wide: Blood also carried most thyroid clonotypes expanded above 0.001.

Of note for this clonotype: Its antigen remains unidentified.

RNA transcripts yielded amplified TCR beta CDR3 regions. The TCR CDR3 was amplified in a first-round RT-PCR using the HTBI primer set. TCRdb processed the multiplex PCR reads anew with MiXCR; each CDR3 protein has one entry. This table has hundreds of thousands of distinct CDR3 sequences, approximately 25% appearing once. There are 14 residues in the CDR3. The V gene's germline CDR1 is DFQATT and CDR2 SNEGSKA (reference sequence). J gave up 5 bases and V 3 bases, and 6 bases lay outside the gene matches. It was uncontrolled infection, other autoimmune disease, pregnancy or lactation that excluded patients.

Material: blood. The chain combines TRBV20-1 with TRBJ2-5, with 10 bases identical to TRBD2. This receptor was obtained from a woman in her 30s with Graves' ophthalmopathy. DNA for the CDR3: TGCAGTGCTAGGAGCGGGGGGGCCTCGGAGACCCAGTACTTC. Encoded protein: CSARSGGASETQYF.